Detailed here is one TCR beta chain. Its antigen is currently unknown. This CDR3 region has 11 residues. Per germline, CDR1 MNHEY and CDR2 SVGAGI. Trimming removed 11 bases from V and 5 bases from J, with 13 bases in between. Assay used: immunoSEQ multiplex PCR; TCRdb lists only in-frame clones, some missing. This table has over 110,000 clones, 92% appearing once. The data were taken from a study of T cell responses to AZD1222 COVID-19 vaccine. Notes on the study in general: It was only a handful of AZD1222 recipients who were seropositive at baseline.

V and J are TRBV6-5 and TRBJ2-7, with D hard to call. Sequencing used peripheral blood, obtained 28 days after the second AZD1222 dose. This TCR came from an adult who received the AZD1222 COVID-19 vaccine. CDR3 DNA sequence: TGTGCCGGTGCGTTTCGTGACGAGCAGTACTTC. It codes for CAGAFRDEQYF.